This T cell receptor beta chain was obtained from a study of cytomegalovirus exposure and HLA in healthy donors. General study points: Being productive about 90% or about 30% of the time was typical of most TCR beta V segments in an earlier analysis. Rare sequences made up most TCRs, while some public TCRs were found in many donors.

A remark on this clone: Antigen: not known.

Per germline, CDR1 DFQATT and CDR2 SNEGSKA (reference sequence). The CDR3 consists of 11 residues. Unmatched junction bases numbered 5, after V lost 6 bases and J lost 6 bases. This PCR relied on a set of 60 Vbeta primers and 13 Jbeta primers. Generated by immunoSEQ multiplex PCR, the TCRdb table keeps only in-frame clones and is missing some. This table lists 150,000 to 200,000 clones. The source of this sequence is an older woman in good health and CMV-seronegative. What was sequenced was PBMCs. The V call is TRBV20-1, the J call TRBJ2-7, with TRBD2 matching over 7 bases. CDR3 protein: CSAQREAEQYF. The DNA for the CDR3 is TGCAGTGCACAACGGGAGGCCGAGCAGTACTTC.